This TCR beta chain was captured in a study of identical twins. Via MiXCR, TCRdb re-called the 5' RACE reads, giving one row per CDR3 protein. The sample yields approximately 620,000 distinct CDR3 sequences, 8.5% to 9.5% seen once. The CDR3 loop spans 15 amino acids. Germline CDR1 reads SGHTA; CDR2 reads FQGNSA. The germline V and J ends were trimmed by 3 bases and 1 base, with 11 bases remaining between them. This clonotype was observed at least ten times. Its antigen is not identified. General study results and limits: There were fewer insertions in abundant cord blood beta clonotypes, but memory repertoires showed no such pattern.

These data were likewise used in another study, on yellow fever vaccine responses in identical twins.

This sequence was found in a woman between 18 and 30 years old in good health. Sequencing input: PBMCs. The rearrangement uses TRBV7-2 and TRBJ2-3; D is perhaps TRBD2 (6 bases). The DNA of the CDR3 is TGTGCCAGCAGCTTCCTGACGGGAGGCACAGATACGCAGTATTTT. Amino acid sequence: CASSFLTGGTDTQYF.